The entry that follows covers one T cell receptor beta chain sequence. Generated by immunoSEQ multiplex PCR, the TCRdb table keeps only in-frame clones and is missing some. The data hold 50,000 to 70,000 clones, with 92% observed a single time. The sample is drawn from a study of CD4 T cells in relation to SARS-CoV-2 and coronaviruses. V dropped 5 bases and J dropped 4; count of bases not matched to a gene: 3. The CDR3 consists of 15 residues. Germline values: CDR1 KGHSH, CDR2 LQKENI. The sequencing sample was made of naive CD4+ T cells from PBMCs. Subset: naive CD4+ T cells isolated by negative enrichment. The chain uses TRBV18 and TRBJ2-2, with TRBD2 identical over 11 bases. This TCR was recovered from an adult with COVID-19. CDR3 nucleotide sequence: TGTGCCAGCTCAATCGGACTAGCGGGCACCGGGGAGCTGTTTTTT. It translates to CASSIGLAGTGELFF.